One and the same sample provided the 20 T cell receptor beta chains below, sequenced in a study of T cell repertoires in cytomegalovirus infection. Via MiXCR, TCRdb re-called the reads, giving one row per CDR3 protein. Among about 310,000 distinct CDR3 sequences listed, roughly a tenth were seen once. Sequenced input: PBMCs. The receptor set was obtained from a human donor in good health (CMV status not recorded). Some clones in this sample may be carry-over from other donors' samples.

In this sample, this clonotype turned up many times. The chain combines TRBV20-1 with TRBJ2-3, with TRBD2 identical over 11 bases. Unmatched junction bases numbered 14, after V lost 6 bases and J lost 3 bases. The CDR3 spans 17 residues. In germline, CDR1 is DFQATT, CDR2 SNEGSKA (reference sequence). The CDR3 protein is CSAVLAGAPRITDTQYF. The CDR3 bases are TGCAGTGCAGTACTAGCGGGGGCCCCTAGGATTACAGATACGCAGTATTTT.

Many counts were recorded for this clonotype. This rearrangement joins TRBV7-2 to TRBJ2-7; possibly TRBD1 or TRBD2 for D (6 bases each). V lost 5 bases, J lost 12 bases, and 23 bases lay in between. This CDR3 contains 14 residues. CDR1 and CDR2 (germline): SGHTA, FQGNSA. The CDR3: CASSPEGGTQGPYV. The CDR3 DNA reads TGTGCCAGCAGCCCAGAGGGGGGCACCCAAGGTCCGTACGTC.

V gene TRBV29-1 combines with J gene TRBJ2-1; 14 bases map to TRBD2. The CDR3 totals 16 residues. Trimming cost V 5 bases and J 1 base; bases outside gene matches: 4. In germline, CDR1 is SQVTM, CDR2 ANQGSEA. The CDR3 nucleotides are TGCAGCGTTCCGACTAGCGGGGGGGCATCCTACAATGAGCAGTTCTTC. Residues: CSVPTSGGASYNEQFF.

This clonotype showed up many times. The V call is TRBV10-3, the J call TRBJ2-1, with TRBD2 identical over 9 bases. V shed 3 bases, J shed 4 bases, and the junction held 4 bases outside the gene matches. The CDR3 length is 15 residues. Germline V gene data show CDR1 as ENHRY and CDR2 as SYGVKD. The CDR3 nucleotides are TGTGCCATCAGTGACGGCGCGGGGGGGTACAATGAGCAGTTCTTC. As protein: CAISDGAGGYNEQFF.

The sample holds many counts of this clonotype. The chain uses TRBV7-9 and TRBJ1-1; D is perhaps TRBD1 (6 bases). The CDR3 totals 17 residues. Germline CDR1 is SEHNR and CDR2 is FQNEAQ (reference sequence). Trimming pared 1 base from V and 2 bases from J, leaving 17 bases between. As DNA, the CDR3 is TGTGCCAGCAGCTTAGGGGGGGGCGGGGGAGTTAACACTGAAGCTTTCTTT. Residues: CASSLGGGGGVNTEAFF.

The J gene is TRBJ2-1, the V gene TRBV24-1, with 9 bases that match TRBD1. This CDR3 is 16 amino acids long. Germline V lookup: CDR1 KGHDR, CDR2 SFDVKD. The V segment lost 2 bases and the J segment 6 bases; nucleotides outside the gene matches: 7. The CDR3 region has the DNA TGTGCCACCAGTGATTCCGGGACAGGGAGTCCCAATGAGCAGTTCTTC. Its translation: CATSDSGTGSPNEQFF.

This clonotype was seen a handful of times. V and J are TRBV28 and TRBJ1-2, with 7 bases fitting TRBD1. Germline V gene data show CDR1 as MDHEN and CDR2 as SYDVKM. The CDR3 contains 15 residues. J gave up 2 bases and V 6 bases, and 9 bases lay outside the gene matches. CDR3 nucleotides: TGTGCCAGCAGCGCCCAAGGGGGACAGAACTATGGCTACACCTTC. Translating it yields CASSAQGGQNYGYTF.

This clonotype came up many times. This chain connects TRBV7-2 to TRBJ2-1; D tentatively fits TRBD1 or TRBD2 (5 bases each). Trimming took 2 bases from V and 5 from J, leaving 16 bases between them. This CDR3 is 16 amino acids long. The germline CDR1 and CDR2 sequences are SGHTA and FQGNSA. CDR3 amino acids: CASSLRRQGPNNEQFF. The DNA for the CDR3 is TGTGCCAGCAGCTTACGGCGCCAGGGACCCAACAATGAGCAGTTCTTC. Looking up the rest from reference TRBV7-2 and TRBJ2-1 gives the full variable domain: GAGVSQSPSNKVTEKGKDVELRCDPISGHTALYWYRQSLGQGLEFLIYFQGNSAPDKSGLPSDRFSAERTGGSVSTLTIQRTQQEDSAVYLCASSLRRQGPNNEQFFGPGTRLTVL.

The V call is TRBV5-5, the J call TRBJ1-1; 7 bases are a match to TRBD1. This CDR3 spans 16 amino acids. CDR1 is SGHKS, CDR2 YYEKEE, per germline (reference sequence). Trimming cost V 2 bases and J 0 bases; bases outside gene matches: 7. The CDR3 DNA follows: TGTGCCAGCAGCTTTCCCGGGACAGCTATGAACACTGAAGCTTTCTTT. The encoded protein is CASSFPGTAMNTEAFF.

This clonotype was detected ten times or more. The rearrangement joins TRBV28 to TRBJ1-3; D possibly corresponds to TRBD1 (5 bases). V gave up 6 bases and J gave up 4 bases, with 13 bases separating them. Germline-derived CDR1 and CDR2 are MDHEN and SYDVKM. The CDR3 extends over 14 amino acids. CDR3 sequence: CASRARGSGNTIYF. The CDR3 DNA reads TGTGCCAGCAGGGCCCGGGGCAGCGGAAACACCATATATTTT.

This chain connects TRBV7-9 to TRBJ2-7, with 7 positions matching TRBD1. The CDR3 spans 15 residues. CDR1 and CDR2 from the germline V gene are SEHNR and FQNEAQ (reference sequence). Trimming took 5 bases from V and 7 from J; bases not matched to a gene: 14. CDR3 nucleotide sequence: TGTGCCAGCAGCCCTCTTCAGGGGGAATCCAGTGAGCAGTACTTC. Translated, it gives CASSPLQGESSEQYF.

In this sample, this clonotype turned up many times. V gene TRBV2 combines with J gene TRBJ1-1; perhaps TRBD1 as D (6 bases). CDR3 size: 14 residues. Germline loops: CDR1 SNHLY, CDR2 FYNNEI. Trimming took off 6 bases at V and 1 base at J, with 12 bases between the two ends. In nucleotides, the CDR3 is TGTGCCAGCAGACAGGGAGGATCGAACACTGAAGCTTTCTTT. It specifies CASRQGGSNTEAFF.

The sample holds many counts of this clonotype. The rearrangement links TRBV28 to TRBJ2-7; 15 bases fit TRBD2. V trimming: 9 bases; J trimming: 0 bases; junction bases outside the gene matches: 18. CDR3 length: 20 residues. CDR1 and CDR2 (germline): MDHEN, SYDVKM. CDR3 protein: CARARDAGTSGGSSSYEQYV. CDR3 sequence (DNA): TGTGCCAGGGCCCGGGACGCAGGGACTAGCGGGGGGTCCAGCTCCTACGAGCAGTACGTC.

This clonotype has ten or more counts. The genes are TRBV25-1 and TRBJ1-6; 8 bases are a match to TRBD1. With V trimmed by 2 bases and J by 7 bases, 4 bases remained unmatched. The CDR3 extends over 15 amino acids. The germline CDR1 and CDR2 sequences are MGHDK and SYGVNS. CDR3 region: CASSEGQGRNSPLHF. CDR3 nucleotide sequence: TGTGCCAGCAGTGAAGGACAGGGCCGGAATTCACCCCTCCACTTT.

This clonotype was observed at least ten times. V usage is TRBV7-8 and J usage is TRBJ2-7; TRBD1 matches at 10 bases. V lost 4 bases, J lost 6 bases, and 9 bases stayed unmatched. Germline lookup yields CDR1 SGHVS and CDR2 FQNEAQ. The CDR3 is made up of 15 amino acids. CDR3 sequence (DNA): TGTGCCAGCAGCTGGGACAGGGGAGTTAATTTCGAGCAGTACTTC. This codes for CASSWDRGVNFEQYF.

This clonotype was detected a few times. The chain employs TRBV18 and TRBJ2-7; possibly TRBD1 or TRBD2 for D (5 bases each). Germline CDR1 reads KGHSH; CDR2 reads LQKENI. V shed 4 bases and J shed 5 bases, with 24 bases lying between them. The CDR3 is 17 residues long. CDR3 residues: CASSQIPKTAGSDEQYF. In nucleotides, the CDR3 is TGTGCCAGCTCACAGATACCCAAGACAGCCGGTAGCGACGAGCAGTACTTC.

This clonotype was counted ten times or more. The gene calls are TRBV7-6 and TRBJ2-1; 10 nucleotides align to TRBD2. CDR1 is SGHVS, CDR2 FNYEAQ, per germline. The CDR3 has 18 residues. Trimming took 0 bases from V and 5 from J; bases not matched to a gene: 10. The chain's CDR3 is CASSLAAGAGGPHNEQFF. As DNA, the CDR3 is TGTGCCAGCAGCTTAGCCGCCGGAGCGGGGGGGCCCCACAATGAGCAGTTCTTC.

This clonotype was observed many times. J is TRBJ1-3 and V is TRBV7-2; no definite D call. Germline CDR1 is SGHTA and CDR2 is FQGNSA. The CDR3 length is 17 residues. V shed 5 bases and J shed 0 bases, with 17 bases lying between them. This CDR3 reads CASSLSRDRYSGNTIYF. The CDR3 DNA follows: TGTGCCAGCAGCCTAAGCCGGGATCGGTACTCTGGAAACACCATATATTTT.

This clonotype came up a few times. The chain employs TRBV13 and TRBJ1-1; possibly TRBD1 for D (5 bases). The CDR3 spans 16 residues. In germline, CDR1 is PRHDT, CDR2 FYEKMQ (reference sequence). The V gene lost 5 bases and the J gene lost 7 bases, with 23 bases spanning the gap. The CDR3 DNA follows: TGTGCCAGCAGCCCGTCCGGGACGGTAGCTTCCCATGAAGCTTTCTTT. The encoded protein is CASSPSGTVASHEAFF.

In its sample, this clonotype was seen many times. V usage is TRBV6-4 and J usage is TRBJ2-1; 11 bases match TRBD2. The CDR3 runs 13 residues. V trimming: 3 bases; J trimming: 10 bases; junction bases outside the gene matches: 2. Looked up from germline, CDR1 is MRHNA and CDR2 is SNTAGT. The CDR3: CASSEASGGEQFF. DNA of the CDR3: TGTGCCAGCAGTGAAGCTAGCGGGGGGGAGCAGTTCTTC.